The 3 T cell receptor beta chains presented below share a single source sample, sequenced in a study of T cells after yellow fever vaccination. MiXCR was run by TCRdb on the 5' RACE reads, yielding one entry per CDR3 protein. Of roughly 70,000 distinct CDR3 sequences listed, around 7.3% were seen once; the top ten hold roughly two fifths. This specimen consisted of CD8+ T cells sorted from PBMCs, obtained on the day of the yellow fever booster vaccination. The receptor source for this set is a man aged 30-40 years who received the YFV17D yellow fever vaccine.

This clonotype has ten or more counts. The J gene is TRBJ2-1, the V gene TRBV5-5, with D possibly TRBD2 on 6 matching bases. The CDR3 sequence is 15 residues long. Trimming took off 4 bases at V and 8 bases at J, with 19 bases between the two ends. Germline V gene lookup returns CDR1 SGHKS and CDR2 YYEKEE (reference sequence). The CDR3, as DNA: TGTGCCAGCAGCCCGCCGGGGGACCCAAGCTATGAGCAGTTCTTC. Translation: CASSPPGDPSYEQFF. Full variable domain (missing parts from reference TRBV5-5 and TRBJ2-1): DAGVTQSPTHLIKTRGQQVTLRCSPISGHKSVSWYQQVLGQGPQFIFQYYEKEERGRGNFPDRFSARQFPNYSSELNVNALLLGDSALYLCASSPPGDPSYEQFFGPGTRLTVL.

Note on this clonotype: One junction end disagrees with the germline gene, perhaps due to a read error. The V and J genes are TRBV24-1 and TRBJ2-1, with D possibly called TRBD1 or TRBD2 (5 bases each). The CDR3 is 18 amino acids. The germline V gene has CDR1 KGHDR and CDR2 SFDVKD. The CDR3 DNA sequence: TGTGCCACCAGTGATTTGGACCCCGGGACGGTTTCATCTGTTGAGCTGTTCTTC. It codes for CATSDLDPGTVSSVELFF.

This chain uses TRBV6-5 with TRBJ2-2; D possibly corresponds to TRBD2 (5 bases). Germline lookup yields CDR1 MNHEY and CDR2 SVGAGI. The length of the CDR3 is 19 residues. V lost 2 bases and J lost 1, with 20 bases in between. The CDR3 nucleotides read TGTGCCAGCAGTTACACGACTGCTCAAGCGGATCGGAACACCGGGGAGCTGTTTTTT. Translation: CASSYTTAQADRNTGELFF.